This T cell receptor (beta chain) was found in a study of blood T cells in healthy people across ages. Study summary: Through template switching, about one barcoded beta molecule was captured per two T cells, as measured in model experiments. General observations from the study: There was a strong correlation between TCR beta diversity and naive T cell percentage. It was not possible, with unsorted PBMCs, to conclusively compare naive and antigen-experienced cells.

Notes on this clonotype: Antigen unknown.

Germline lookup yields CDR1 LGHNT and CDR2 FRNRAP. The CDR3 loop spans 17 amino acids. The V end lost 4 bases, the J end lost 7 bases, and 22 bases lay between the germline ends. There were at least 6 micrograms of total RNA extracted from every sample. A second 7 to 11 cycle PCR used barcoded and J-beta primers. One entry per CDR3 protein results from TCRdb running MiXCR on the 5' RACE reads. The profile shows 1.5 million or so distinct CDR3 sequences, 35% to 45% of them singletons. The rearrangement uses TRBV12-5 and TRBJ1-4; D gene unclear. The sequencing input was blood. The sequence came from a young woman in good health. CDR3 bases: TGTGCTAGTGGTTCCTCCCGGTCCTGGAGCTTGGGTGAAAAACTGTTTTTT. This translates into CASGSSRSWSLGEKLFF.